The text below deals with one TCR beta chain. This specimen comes from a study of T cell changes during pregnancy in multiple sclerosis. The repertoire was sequenced with immunoSEQ multiplex PCR; TCRdb's copy has only in-frame clones and lacks some. Of tens of thousands of clones listed, 91% are singletons. This clonotype was sampled from a female donor in good health, enrolled as a control in a pregnancy study. The sample was peripheral blood, taken in the third trimester of pregnancy.

CDR3 residues: CASSLAGGGQETQYF. CDR3 DNA: TGTGCCAGCAGCTTAGCGGGGGGGGGACAAGAGACCCAGTACTTC. The V gene is TRBV7-9, the J gene TRBJ2-5; 7 bases match TRBD2. V trimming: 0 bases; J trimming: 2 bases; junction bases outside the gene matches: 3. CDR1 and CDR2 (germline): SEHNR, FQNEAQ (reference sequence). This CDR3 has 15 amino acids.